This TCR beta chain appears in the sequencing data of a study of shared clonotypes between healthy human individuals (dated by TCRdb to about 2020). Study-level background: A few men and a couple of women, aged 18 to 49 years, made up the cohort. Per donor, three plates each were used for CD4 naive and CD4 memory, two for CD8 naive, and one for CD8 memory. Each donor's leukapheresis produced roughly between roughly 0.85 and 10 billion PBMCs. Different laboratories and diverse techniques were used to prepare libraries and sequence TCR repertoires, to increase sequencing depth and limit assay-specific biases. To estimate repertoire size and how much clonotypes are shared between individuals, the study performed deep sequencing of blood TCR repertoires from about five healthy adults.

Using the deep immunoSEQ assay, TCR CDR3 regions were amplified from genomic DNA by multiplex PCR. Extracted genomic DNA from each cell subset was spread evenly across all wells of several immunoSEQ 96-well plates, with each plate serving as a replicate. For sorted subsets, each replicate PCR was loaded with roughly 0.2 ug genomic DNA, equivalent to 25,000 to 35,000 T cell genomes. The purified libraries were quantified using a Qubit 3.0 fluorometer, sized with a Bioanalyzer 2100, and then quantified again using the KAPA Library Quantification kit. A separate single-read 150-cycle Illumina NextSeq 550 flow cell was used to sequence each immunoSEQ 96-well plate. The authors processed their data as follows. Because the immunoSEQ output included only junctional sequences and no quality scores, the filtering could not be the same as the filtering used for full-length reads. To assign V/J genes and CDR3, sequences were annotated using PyIR, a Python wrapper for IgBLAST v1.9, with IMGT germline references. Reads with weak V/J assignments (E-value above 1e-6), missing CDR3, stop codons, out-of-frame junctions, or ambiguous translated residues were removed. V3J clonotypes were defined as sequences sharing the same inferred V gene, J gene, and CDR3 amino acid sequence. Percentage overlap between repertoires was computed as shared unique clonotypes divided by the size of the smaller repertoire. Three approaches were used to assess repertoire richness: RTK rarefaction, the Chao1 estimator, and Recon v2.1 estimates of unobserved clonotypes. OLGA was used to compute generation probabilities for all TCRbeta clonotypes that the gDNA method yielded from a handful of donors. TCRdb re-hosts the immuneACCESS table, in-frame sequences only. Its copies lack some clones; in the studies checked, an unresolved V gene accounts for under half of them, and the cause for the rest is not known. That table supplies the V and J calls and clone size; D and trimming were determined from the DNA. The sample contains 2 million to 2.5 million clones, 85% to 95% of them found a single time. The ten largest make up 0.39% of the sample.

Paper-wide results and their limitations: Larger estimated clonotype richness was generally found for naive subsets than for memory subsets. The small number of donors limited the genetic and exposure-history diversity represented. Sampling was restricted to blood, and TCR repertoires in tissue are likely to differ from TCR repertoires in blood. Clonotypes shared by all four sorted-subset donors showed higher generation probabilities than non-shared clonotypes. Pairwise subsampling indicated that sequencing depth was expected to affect the degree of clonotype sharing among donors. Even with the large sequencing depth, rarefaction of the sorted-subset datasets indicated that sequencing was incomplete. Sharing across four donors was observed for about 4.8% of naive CD4, less than 4% of naive CD8, roughly 2.4% of memory CD4, and about 0.4% of memory CD8 clonotypes.

V and J lose 7 bases and 2 bases, and a span of 9 bases separates them. The germline V gene provides CDR1 MNHNS and CDR2 SASEGT. The CDR3 measures 12 amino acids from cysteine to phenylalanine. Of the read, only the CDR3 DNA is kept; its 36 bases are in frame from base 1. Points on this clone: Its antigen is still unknown. The record has no base qualities; no much larger clone is one base away.

The donors were healthy, HIV-negative adults with no recently reported acute infections or vaccinations. Only Caucasian adults living in Nashville, Tennessee, USA were represented among the donors. CD4+ T cells were enriched by magnetic negative selection, after which naive cells were positively selected on CD45RA and the negative fraction was taken as the memory subset. After blood collection by leukapheresis, PBMCs were isolated using Ficoll-Histopaque density gradient centrifugation and then cryopreserved in the vapor phase of liquid nitrogen. Analytical flow cytometry was used to check the purity and quantity of every magnetically sorted T cell population. Genomic DNA was isolated from every sorted fraction and measured by UV absorbance on a Nanodrop 2000c.

Source material: naive CD4+ T cells from PBMCs. The sample's cell subset or site label is to be understood as: CD45RA+ positively selected. Here the chain combines TRBV6-1 and TRBJ2-7, with the D gene not clear enough to name. This receptor was taken from a man between 18 and 35 years old in good health. Some clones in this sample may be carry-over from other donors' samples. The CDR3 in this case is CASKPYAYEQYF. The nucleotides read TGTGCCAGCAAACCGTACGCCTACGAGCAGTACTTC.